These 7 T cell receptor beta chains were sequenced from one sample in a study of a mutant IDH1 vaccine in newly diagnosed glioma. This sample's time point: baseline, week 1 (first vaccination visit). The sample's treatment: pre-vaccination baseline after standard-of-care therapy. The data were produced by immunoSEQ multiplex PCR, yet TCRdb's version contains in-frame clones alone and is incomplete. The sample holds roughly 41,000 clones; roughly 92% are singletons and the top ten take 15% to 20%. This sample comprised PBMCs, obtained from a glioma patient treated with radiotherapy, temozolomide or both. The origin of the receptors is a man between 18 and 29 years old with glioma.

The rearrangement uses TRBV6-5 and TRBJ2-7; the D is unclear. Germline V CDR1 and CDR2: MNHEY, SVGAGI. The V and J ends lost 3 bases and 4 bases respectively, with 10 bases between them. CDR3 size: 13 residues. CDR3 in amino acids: CASSYGRYYEQYF. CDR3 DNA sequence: TGTGCCAGCAGTTATGGACGGTATTACGAGCAGTACTTC.

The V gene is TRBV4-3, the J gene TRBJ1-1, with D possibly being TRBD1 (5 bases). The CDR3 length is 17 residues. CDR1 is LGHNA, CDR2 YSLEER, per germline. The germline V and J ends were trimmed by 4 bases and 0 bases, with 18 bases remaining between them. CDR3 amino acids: CASSPRVTELMNTEAFF. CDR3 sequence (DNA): TGCGCCAGCAGCCCGAGGGTGACAGAGCTCATGAACACTGAAGCTTTCTTT.

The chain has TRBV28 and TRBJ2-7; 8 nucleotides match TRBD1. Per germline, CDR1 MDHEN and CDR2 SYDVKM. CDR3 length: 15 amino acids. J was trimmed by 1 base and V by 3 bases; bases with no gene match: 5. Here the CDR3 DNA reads TGTGCCAGCAGTTTTCCTCGACAGGGGTCCTACGAGCAGTACTTC. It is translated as CASSFPRQGSYEQYF.

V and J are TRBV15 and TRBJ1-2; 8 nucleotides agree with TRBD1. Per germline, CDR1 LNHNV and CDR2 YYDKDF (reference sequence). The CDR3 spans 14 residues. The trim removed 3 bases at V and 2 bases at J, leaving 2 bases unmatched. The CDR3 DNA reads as TGTGCCACCAGCAGGGACAGGGAGAACTATGGCTACACCTTC. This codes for CATSRDRENYGYTF.

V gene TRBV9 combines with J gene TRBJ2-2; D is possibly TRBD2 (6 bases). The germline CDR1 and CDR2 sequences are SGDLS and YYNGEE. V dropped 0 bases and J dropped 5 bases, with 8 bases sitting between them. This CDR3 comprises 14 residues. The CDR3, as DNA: TGTGCCAGCAGCGTAGAGGAGGGGACCGGGGAGCTGTTTTTT. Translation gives CASSVEEGTGELFF.

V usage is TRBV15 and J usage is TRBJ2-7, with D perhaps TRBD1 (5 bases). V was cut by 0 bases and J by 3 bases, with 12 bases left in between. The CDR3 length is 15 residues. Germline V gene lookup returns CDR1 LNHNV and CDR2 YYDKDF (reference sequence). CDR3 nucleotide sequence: TGTGCCACCAGCAGAGATCTGGACAAGAGCTACGAGCAGTACTTC. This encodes CATSRDLDKSYEQYF.

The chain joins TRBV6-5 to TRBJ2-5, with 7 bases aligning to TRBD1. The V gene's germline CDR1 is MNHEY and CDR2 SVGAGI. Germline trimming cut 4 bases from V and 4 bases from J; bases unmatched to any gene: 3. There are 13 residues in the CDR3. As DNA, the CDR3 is TGTGCCAGCAGTTTCAACAGGGGAGAGACCCAGTACTTC. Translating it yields CASSFNRGETQYF.